This T cell receptor beta chain originates from a study of shared clonotypes between healthy human individuals. General study points: A limitation of the genetic and exposure-history diversity represented arose from few donors.

Trimming cost V 6 bases and J 0 bases; bases outside gene matches: 9. The CDR3 loop spans 18 amino acids. CDR1 ENHRY and CDR2 SYGVKD come from the germline V gene. The data were produced by immunoSEQ multiplex PCR, yet TCRdb's version contains in-frame clones alone and is incomplete. The sample includes approximately 2.5 million clones, 80% to 95% of them seen just once. As concerns this clone: What it binds is not known.

The sample was naive CD4+ T cells from PBMCs. As for subset: CD45RA+ positively selected. The chain combines TRBV10-3 with TRBJ1-3, with 12 bases lining up with TRBD1. The TCR originated in a man aged 18 to 29 in good health. Some clones in this sample may be carry-over from other donors' samples. The DNA for the CDR3 is TGTGCCATCAGAAGCGGGACAGGGGGCTCAAGCTCTGGAAACACCATATATTTT. It translates to CAIRSGTGGSSSGNTIYF.